Described below is a single TCR beta chain sequence and its context. It lacks a known antigen. No base qualities exist here, and no much larger clone lies one base off it. CDR1 and CDR2 are read off the germline V gene as SGHNT and YENEEA. V has 3 bases trimmed and J has 7 bases trimmed; junction bases matching no gene number 18. The CDR3 holds 19 amino acids from the cysteine to the phenylalanine. Only CDR3 DNA remains: 57 bases, in frame from the first base. The sample comes from a study of immunodeficiency (dated by TCRdb to the late 2010s). Study-wide context: The repertoires were analyzed to search for VDJ recombination defects and oligoclonality.

CD3+CD4+ T cells were sorted from fresh PBMCs before TCR sequencing. The investigation overall reported the following: Severe oligoclonality, as judged by top-100 and total clonotype frequencies, was observed in patient CD8+ T cells but not in patient CD4+ T cells. V-J pairing and productive entropy of CD4+ T cells appeared to be similar between patients and controls. In the entropy comparisons of patients against healthy controls, patients were shown as n=3 (open circles), and an effect of thymic development was suggested only as a possibility.

After extraction using the QIAamp DNA Blood Mini Kit, genomic DNA was sent off for immunoSEQ repertoire analysis. A standard quantity of genomic DNA template was used for amplification of CDR3 regions by multiplex PCR. An Illumina platform was used to sequence the PCR products. For the original study's pipeline: Alignment of sequences was done against a reference, and the V, D and J gene definitions came from IMGT. Closely related sequences were merged by a nearest-neighbor clustering algorithm so that PCR and sequencing errors were removed. V, D and J usage was examined in productive unique and total sequences using ImmunoSEQ Analyzer tools along with R version 3.6.1. As stored in TCRdb, this immuneACCESS dataset retains in-frame rearrangements with V and J assigned. A fraction of the clones does not appear; measured against another copy, unresolved V genes explain less than half of the discrepancy, and the remainder lacks a known reason. That table furnishes V, J and clone size, whereas the DNA furnished D and trimming. Present in this sample are 1,400 or so clones, around 96% of which were seen just once. The top ten clones comprise 1.2% of the sample.

Sequencing was carried out using CD4+ T cells from blood. This sequence was found in a girl aged 2 to 9. The chain was built from TRBV11-3 and TRBJ2-7; TRBD2 aligns with 13 central bases. For the CDR3, the sequence is CASSFSRSGTSGKKGEQYF. The sequence in DNA is TGTGCCAGCAGCTTTAGTCGCTCCGGGACTAGCGGGAAGAAGGGGGAGCAGTACTTC.